This T cell receptor beta chain was identified during a study of PD-1 blockade in classical Hodgkin lymphoma. Overall study findings and caveats: Whatever underlies the repertoire differences (possibly disease activity or prior therapy) remains undefined. At baseline, newly diagnosed patients reportedly showed less TCR diversity than healthy donors.

Repertoires were generated with immunoSEQ multiplex PCR, while TCRdb's copy carries only in-frame clones and drops some. This table has some 21,000 clones, roughly 94% appearing once. The time point here: newly diagnosed, previously untreated cHL patient sample. Investigators turned to newly diagnosed, untreated classical Hodgkin lymphoma PBMCs for comparison. As concerns this clone: The antigen is not known.

The CDR3 has 16 amino acids. The V gene lost 8 bases and the J gene lost 3 bases, with 17 bases spanning the gap. Germline CDR1 MDHEN, CDR2 SYDVKM. This TCR derives from a human donor with classical Hodgkin lymphoma. Sequencing was performed on peripheral blood mononuclear cells (PBMCs). The V call is TRBV28, the J call TRBJ1-6, with D tentatively TRBD1 (6 bases). CDR3 loop: CASGGAGHLYNSPLHF. The CDR3 DNA sequence: TGTGCCAGCGGGGGGGCGGGACACCTCTATAATTCACCCCTCCACTTT.